This T cell receptor (beta chain) was sequenced during a study of T-cell reconstitution after alpha-beta-depleted transplantation in children. Whole-study findings and limits: It was newly produced T cells that mostly accounted for T-cell counts and diversity one year after transplant. It was reported that alpha-beta T cells came from several hundred expanded graft clones (about two months after transplant).

Germline CDR1 is SGHAT and CDR2 is FQDESV (reference sequence). CDR3 length: 14 residues. Trimming removed 5 bases from V and 7 bases from J; junction bases left unmatched: 4. Unique molecular identifiers were used to barcode this TCRbeta library. TCRdb reprocessed the PCR reads with MiXCR, giving one entry per CDR3 protein. The sample records fewer than 1 million distinct CDR3 sequences, 16% being singletons. Comment on this clonotype: Its target is unknown.

Specimen: PBMCs, mostly from graft donor cells, collected 360 days after TCRalphabeta/CD19-depleted stem cell transplant. The chain recombines TRBV11-1 with TRBJ2-1; TRBD2 matches 11 bases. The receptor's source is a male patient between 10 and 17 years old who had a stem cell transplant for acute lymphoblastic leukemia, so the T cells may come from the graft donor. The CDR3 region has the DNA TGTGCCAGCAGCAAACTAGCGGGAGAGAATGAGCAGTTCTTC. Encoded protein: CASSKLAGENEQFF.